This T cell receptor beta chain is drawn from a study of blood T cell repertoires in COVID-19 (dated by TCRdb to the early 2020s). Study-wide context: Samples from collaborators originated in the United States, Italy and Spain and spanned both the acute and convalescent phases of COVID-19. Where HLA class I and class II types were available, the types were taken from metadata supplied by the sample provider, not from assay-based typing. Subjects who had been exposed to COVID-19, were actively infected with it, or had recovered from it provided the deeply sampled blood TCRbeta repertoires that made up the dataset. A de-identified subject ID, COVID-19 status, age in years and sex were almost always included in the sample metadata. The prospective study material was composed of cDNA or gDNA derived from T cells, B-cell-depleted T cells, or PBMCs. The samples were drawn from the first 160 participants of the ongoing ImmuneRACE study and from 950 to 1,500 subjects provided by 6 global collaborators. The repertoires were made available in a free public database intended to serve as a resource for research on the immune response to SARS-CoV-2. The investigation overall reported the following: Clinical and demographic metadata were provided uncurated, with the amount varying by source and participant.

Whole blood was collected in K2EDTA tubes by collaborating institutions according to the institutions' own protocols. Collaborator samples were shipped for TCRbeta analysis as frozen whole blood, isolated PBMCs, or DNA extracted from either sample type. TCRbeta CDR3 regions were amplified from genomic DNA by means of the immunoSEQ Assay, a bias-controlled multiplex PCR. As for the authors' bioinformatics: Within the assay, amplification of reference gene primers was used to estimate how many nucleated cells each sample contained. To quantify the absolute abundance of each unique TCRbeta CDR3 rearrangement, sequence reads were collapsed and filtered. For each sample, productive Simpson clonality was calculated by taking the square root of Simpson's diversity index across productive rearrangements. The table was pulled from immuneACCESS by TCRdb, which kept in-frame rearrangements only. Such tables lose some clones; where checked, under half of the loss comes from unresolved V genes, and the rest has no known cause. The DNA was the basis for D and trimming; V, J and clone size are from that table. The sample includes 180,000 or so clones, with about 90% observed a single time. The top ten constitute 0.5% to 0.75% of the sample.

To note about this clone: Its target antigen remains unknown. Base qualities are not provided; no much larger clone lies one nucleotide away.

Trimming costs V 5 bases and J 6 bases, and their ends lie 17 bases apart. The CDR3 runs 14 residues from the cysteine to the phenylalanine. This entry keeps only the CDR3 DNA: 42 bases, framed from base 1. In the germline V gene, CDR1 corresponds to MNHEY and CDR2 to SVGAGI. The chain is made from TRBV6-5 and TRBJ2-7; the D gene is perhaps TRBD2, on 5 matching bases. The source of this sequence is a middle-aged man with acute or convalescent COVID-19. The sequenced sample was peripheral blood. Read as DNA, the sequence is TGTGCCAGCAGTCCCTACCGGGGTGTTGCCGAGCAGTACTTC. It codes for CASSPYRGVAEQYF.